This is a list of T cell receptor beta chains from one sample in a study of cytomegalovirus exposure and HLA in healthy donors. Measured with immunoSEQ multiplex PCR; TCRdb has only the in-frame clones, and not every one. The sample lists 190,000 or so clones, 82% occurring once. The specimen sequenced was PBMCs. The receptors were gathered from a woman between 45 and 65 years old in good health and CMV-seropositive. CDR3s include the opening cysteine and the closing phenylalanine or tryptophan. The D gene is left open where the match is weak. Where a row states a size, it is once, few, many or the class of an expanded clone; other rows omit it.

D gene: TRBD1; clone size: -; V gene: TRBV27; J gene: TRBJ1-2; CDR3 protein: CASRRDRGNGYTF; CDR3 DNA: TGTGCCAGCAGACGGGACAGGGGAAACGGCTACACCTTC
D gene: -; clone size: -; V gene: TRBV14; J gene: TRBJ2-4; CDR3 protein: CASSQGLDPKDIQYF; CDR3 DNA: TGTGCCAGCAGCCAAGGACTAGACCCCAAGGACATTCAGTACTTC
D gene: TRBD2; clone size: -; V gene: TRBV5-1; J gene: TRBJ2-3; CDR3 protein: CASSLGAREGTDTQYF; CDR3 DNA: TGCGCCAGCAGCTTGGGGGCGCGGGAGGGAACAGATACGCAGTATTTT
D gene: TRBD1; clone size: -; V gene: TRBV5-6; J gene: TRBJ1-2; CDR3 protein: CASSKTGTVYGYTF; CDR3 DNA: TGTGCCAGCAGCAAAACGGGGACAGTCTATGGCTACACCTTC
D gene: TRBD2; clone size: -; V gene: TRBV30; J gene: TRBJ2-1; CDR3 protein: CAWSFTSGRWPAGNEQFF; CDR3 DNA: TGTGCCTGGAGCTTTACTAGCGGGAGGTGGCCGGCGGGGAATGAGCAGTTCTTC
D gene: -; clone size: -; V gene: TRBV7-8; J gene: TRBJ1-6; CDR3 protein: CASSLGVDSPLHF; CDR3 DNA: TGTGCCAGCAGCTTAGGAGTCGATTCACCCCTCCACTTT
D gene: -; clone size: -; V gene: TRBV7-2; J gene: TRBJ2-2; CDR3 protein: CASTYNTGELFF; CDR3 DNA: TGTGCCAGCACCTATAACACCGGGGAGCTGTTTTTT
D gene: TRBD1; clone size: -; V gene: TRBV4-3; J gene: TRBJ2-7; CDR3 protein: CASSQGAGTATYEQYF; CDR3 DNA: TGCGCCAGCAGCCAAGGGGCTGGGACAGCCACCTACGAGCAGTACTTC
D gene: -; clone size: -; V gene: TRBV27; J gene: TRBJ1-5; CDR3 protein: CASSLEQGNNQPQHF; CDR3 DNA: TGTGCCAGCAGTTTGGAGCAGGGAAACAATCAGCCCCAGCATTTT
D gene: -; clone size: -; V gene: TRBV19; J gene: TRBJ1-1; CDR3 protein: CASSTSDRGAFF; CDR3 DNA: TGTGCCAGTAGTACTTCCGACCGAGGGGCTTTCTTT
D gene: -; clone size: -; V gene: TRBV28; J gene: TRBJ1-3; CDR3 protein: CASSLPPQGHSGNTIYF; CDR3 DNA: TGTGCCAGCAGTTTACCCCCACAGGGACACTCTGGAAACACCATATATTTT
D gene: -; clone size: few; V gene: TRBV10-1; J gene: TRBJ2-1; CDR3 protein: CASSEMAGGPEQFF; CDR3 DNA: TGCGCCAGCAGTGAGATGGCAGGAGGGCCTGAGCAGTTCTTC
D gene: -; clone size: few; V gene: TRBV7-9; J gene: TRBJ2-7; CDR3 protein: CASSRGDPSSYEQYF; CDR3 DNA: TGTGCCAGCAGCCGAGGTGACCCCAGCTCCTACGAGCAGTACTTC
D gene: -; clone size: -; V gene: TRBV2; J gene: TRBJ2-3; CDR3 protein: CASNRGSSTDTQYF; CDR3 DNA: TGTGCCAGCAACCGCGGGTCCAGCACAGATACGCAGTATTTT
D gene: TRBD1; clone size: -; V gene: TRBV5-3; J gene: TRBJ1-3; CDR3 protein: CARRSRTGSGNTIYF; CDR3 DNA: TGTGCCAGAAGGTCTAGGACAGGGTCTGGAAACACCATATATTTT
D gene: -; clone size: -; V gene: TRBV7-2; J gene: TRBJ2-3; CDR3 protein: CASSPTSPRDTQYF; CDR3 DNA: TGTGCCAGCAGCCCAACAAGTCCCAGGGATACGCAGTATTTT
D gene: -; clone size: -; V gene: TRBV2; J gene: TRBJ2-3; CDR3 protein: CASTVGDTQYF; CDR3 DNA: TGTGCCAGCACCGTCGGAGATACGCAGTATTTT
D gene: -; clone size: once; V gene: TRBV2; J gene: TRBJ2-2; CDR3 protein: CASSAGHIANTGELFF; CDR3 DNA: TGTGCCAGCAGTGCAGGGCATATCGCGAACACCGGGGAGCTGTTTTTT
D gene: TRBD1; clone size: -; V gene: TRBV9; J gene: TRBJ1-1; CDR3 protein: CASSVEGQKNTEAFF; CDR3 DNA: TGTGCCAGCAGCGTAGAGGGACAGAAGAACACTGAAGCTTTCTTT
D gene: -; clone size: -; V gene: TRBV6-4; J gene: TRBJ1-1; CDR3 protein: CASSERNPAHEHRAGAFF; CDR3 DNA: TGTGCCAGCAGTGAGAGGAATCCAGCACATGAACACAGGGCGGGAGCTTTCTTT
D gene: TRBD1; clone size: -; V gene: TRBV4-1; J gene: TRBJ1-5; CDR3 protein: CASSQDDREDQPQHF; CDR3 DNA: TGCGCCAGCAGCCAAGACGACAGGGAGGATCAGCCCCAGCATTTT
D gene: TRBD2; clone size: -; V gene: TRBV6-5; J gene: TRBJ2-1; CDR3 protein: CASRGPGLHHNEQFF; CDR3 DNA: TGTGCCAGCAGGGGCCCGGGACTACATCACAATGAGCAGTTCTTC
D gene: -; clone size: -; V gene: TRBV28; J gene: TRBJ1-5; CDR3 protein: CASRLTVNQPQHF; CDR3 DNA: TGTGCCAGCAGGCTCACAGTAAATCAGCCCCAGCATTTT
D gene: -; clone size: once; V gene: TRBV5-1; J gene: TRBJ2-3; CDR3 protein: CASTRRDSGRSDTQYF; CDR3 DNA: TGCGCCAGCACCCGCCGGGACAGCGGGCGGTCAGATACGCAGTATTTT
D gene: -; clone size: -; V gene: TRBV21-1; J gene: TRBJ2-7; CDR3 protein: CASSLGGNGIYEQYF; CDR3 DNA: TGTGCCAGCAGCCTGGGGGGAAATGGGATCTACGAGCAGTACTTC
D gene: -; clone size: once; V gene: TRBV19; J gene: TRBJ1-5; CDR3 protein: CASNAPGQAGNQPQHF; CDR3 DNA: TGTGCCAGTAATGCTCCAGGGCAGGCCGGGAATCAGCCCCAGCATTTT
D gene: TRBD2; clone size: few; V gene: TRBV7-9; J gene: TRBJ2-7; CDR3 protein: CASSPARTSGSGEQYF; CDR3 DNA: TGTGCCAGCAGCCCAGCCCGAACTAGCGGGAGCGGCGAGCAGTACTTC
D gene: TRBD1; clone size: -; V gene: TRBV12-5; J gene: TRBJ1-2; CDR3 protein: CASGPPAGTGDANYGYTF; CDR3 DNA: TGTGCTAGTGGTCCCCCCGCCGGGACAGGGGACGCTAACTATGGCTACACCTTC
D gene: -; clone size: -; V gene: TRBV7-9; J gene: TRBJ2-7; CDR3 protein: CSSSISSYEQYF; CDR3 DNA: TGTTCCAGCAGCATCTCTTCCTACGAGCAGTACTTC
D gene: TRBD2; clone size: once; V gene: TRBV19; J gene: TRBJ2-7; CDR3 protein: CASSIVRGSGRIYEQYF; CDR3 DNA: TGTGCCAGTAGTATAGTCCGTGGGAGCGGGAGAATCTACGAGCAGTACTTC
D gene: TRBD2; clone size: -; V gene: TRBV6-1; J gene: TRBJ2-5; CDR3 protein: CASGTSGSGWETQYF; CDR3 DNA: TGTGCCAGCGGGACTAGCGGGAGTGGTTGGGAGACCCAGTACTTC
D gene: -; clone size: -; V gene: TRBV6-6; J gene: TRBJ2-3; CDR3 protein: CASSYSISTDTQYF; CDR3 DNA: TGTGCCAGCAGTTATTCCATCAGCACAGATACGCAGTATTTT
D gene: -; clone size: -; V gene: TRBV9; J gene: TRBJ1-2; CDR3 protein: CASSPGEGYYGYTF; CDR3 DNA: TGTGCCAGCAGCCCCGGGGAGGGGTACTATGGCTACACCTTC
D gene: TRBD1; clone size: once; V gene: TRBV4-3; J gene: TRBJ2-1; CDR3 protein: CASSQDGQGDNEQFF; CDR3 DNA: TGCGCCAGCAGCCAAGATGGACAGGGAGACAATGAGCAGTTCTTC
D gene: TRBD1; clone size: -; V gene: TRBV19; J gene: TRBJ2-3; CDR3 protein: CASSILGQAHRVDTQYF; CDR3 DNA: TGTGCCAGTAGTATCCTCGGACAGGCCCATAGGGTAGATACGCAGTATTTT
D gene: -; clone size: -; V gene: TRBV5-1; J gene: TRBJ2-7; CDR3 protein: CASSLDVATGEQYF; CDR3 DNA: TGCGCCAGCAGCTTGGACGTCGCTACGGGCGAGCAGTACTTC
D gene: -; clone size: -; V gene: TRBV5-1; J gene: TRBJ2-1; CDR3 protein: CASSPRLGLGNEQFF; CDR3 DNA: TGCGCCAGCAGCCCAAGACTCGGGTTAGGTAATGAGCAGTTCTTC
D gene: -; clone size: -; V gene: TRBV10-3; J gene: TRBJ2-7; CDR3 protein: CAISGGDFSYEQYF; CDR3 DNA: TGTGCCATCAGTGGGGGGGACTTCTCCTACGAGCAGTACTTC
D gene: -; clone size: -; V gene: TRBV10-3; J gene: TRBJ1-3; CDR3 protein: CAISETPGQSGNTIYF; CDR3 DNA: TGTGCCATCAGTGAGACCCCGGGACAATCTGGAAACACCATATATTTT
D gene: -; clone size: few; V gene: TRBV7-8; J gene: TRBJ2-7; CDR3 protein: CASSWYRDYEQYF; CDR3 DNA: TGTGCCAGCAGCTGGTACAGGGACTACGAGCAGTACTTC
D gene: TRBD1; clone size: -; V gene: TRBV6-6; J gene: TRBJ1-2; CDR3 protein: CASSVLGGDYGYTF; CDR3 DNA: TGTGCCAGCAGTGTCCTAGGGGGCGACTATGGCTACACCTTC
D gene: -; clone size: -; V gene: TRBV6-6; J gene: TRBJ1-1; CDR3 protein: CASSSNAEAFF; CDR3 DNA: TGTGCCAGCAGTTCCAATGCTGAAGCTTTCTTT
D gene: TRBD1; clone size: -; V gene: TRBV18; J gene: TRBJ2-5; CDR3 protein: CASSPRTGPGETQYF; CDR3 DNA: TGTGCCAGCTCACCACGGACAGGTCCTGGGGAGACCCAGTACTTC
D gene: TRBD1; clone size: once; V gene: TRBV19; J gene: TRBJ2-1; CDR3 protein: CASSIGDRLLNNEQFF; CDR3 DNA: TGTGCCAGTAGTATAGGGGACAGACTGTTAAACAATGAGCAGTTCTTC
D gene: TRBD2; clone size: -; V gene: TRBV28; J gene: TRBJ2-7; CDR3 protein: CASGGATSGYSYEQYF; CDR3 DNA: TGTGCCAGCGGGGGGGCGACTAGCGGGTACTCCTACGAGCAGTACTTC
D gene: TRBD1; clone size: -; V gene: TRBV10-2; J gene: TRBJ2-2; CDR3 protein: CASRTGIGNGELFF; CDR3 DNA: TGCGCCAGCAGGACAGGGATAGGGAACGGGGAGCTGTTTTTT
D gene: TRBD1; clone size: -; V gene: TRBV30; J gene: TRBJ1-5; CDR3 protein: CAWSVRQGRQPQHF; CDR3 DNA: TGTGCCTGGAGTGTCCGACAGGGCCGTCAGCCCCAGCATTTT
D gene: TRBD1; clone size: -; V gene: TRBV28; J gene: TRBJ2-7; CDR3 protein: CASSSTDRDYEQYF; CDR3 DNA: TGTGCCAGCAGTTCTACGGACAGGGACTACGAGCAGTACTTC
D gene: TRBD1; clone size: -; V gene: TRBV19; J gene: TRBJ2-7; CDR3 protein: CASSIGTGEQYF; CDR3 DNA: TGTGCCAGTAGTATCGGGACAGGCGAGCAGTACTTC
D gene: -; clone size: -; V gene: TRBV2; J gene: TRBJ2-1; CDR3 protein: CASRPAGSYNEQFF; CDR3 DNA: TGTGCCAGCCGCCCGGCAGGGTCCTACAATGAGCAGTTCTTC
D gene: -; clone size: -; V gene: TRBV4-1; J gene: TRBJ2-2; CDR3 protein: CASRPIGRGSGELFF; CDR3 DNA: TGCGCCAGCCGACCAATCGGCAGGGGTTCCGGGGAGCTGTTTTTT
D gene: TRBD2; clone size: -; V gene: TRBV11-1; J gene: TRBJ2-1; CDR3 protein: CASSFTSGAYNEQFF; CDR3 DNA: TGTGCCAGCAGCTTTACTAGCGGAGCCTACAATGAGCAGTTCTTC
D gene: -; clone size: -; V gene: TRBV9; J gene: TRBJ2-7; CDR3 protein: CASSASDGGLEQYF; CDR3 DNA: TGTGCCAGCAGCGCGTCGGACGGTGGACTCGAGCAGTACTTC
D gene: -; clone size: -; V gene: TRBV9; J gene: TRBJ2-7; CDR3 protein: CASSAPPLYEQYF; CDR3 DNA: TGTGCCAGCAGCGCCCCTCCCCTCTACGAGCAGTACTTC
D gene: -; clone size: -; V gene: TRBV28; J gene: TRBJ2-1; CDR3 protein: CASSPTRFHNEQFF; CDR3 DNA: TGTGCCAGCAGCCCGACTAGATTCCACAATGAGCAGTTCTTC
D gene: TRBD1; clone size: -; V gene: TRBV2; J gene: TRBJ2-5; CDR3 protein: CASRKGTGGAETQYF; CDR3 DNA: TGTGCCAGCAGAAAGGGGACAGGGGGCGCGGAGACCCAGTACTTC
D gene: -; clone size: -; V gene: TRBV5-5; J gene: TRBJ1-5; CDR3 protein: CASSFSGGNQPQHF; CDR3 DNA: TGTGCCAGCAGCTTTTCAGGGGGCAATCAGCCCCAGCATTTT
D gene: -; clone size: -; V gene: TRBV19; J gene: TRBJ1-1; CDR3 protein: CASSTATLNTEAFF; CDR3 DNA: TGTGCCAGTAGTACAGCGACTTTGAACACTGAAGCTTTCTTT
D gene: TRBD1; clone size: -; V gene: TRBV11-2; J gene: TRBJ2-7; CDR3 protein: CASSLRQGHYEQYF; CDR3 DNA: TGTGCCAGCAGCCTTCGACAGGGGCACTACGAGCAGTACTTC
D gene: TRBD2; clone size: -; V gene: TRBV5-6; J gene: TRBJ2-5; CDR3 protein: CASSLVVSGRARGETQYF; CDR3 DNA: TGTGCCAGCAGCTTGGTTGTTAGCGGGAGGGCCCGGGGAGAGACCCAGTACTTC